Listed below are T cell receptor beta chains from one sample, sequenced in a study of T-cell reconstitution after alpha-beta-depleted transplantation in children. TCRdb independently ran MiXCR on the PCR reads; one entry per CDR3 protein. Of around 450,000 distinct CDR3 sequences listed, about 10% were seen once; the top ten hold around 2%. The source material was PBMCs, sampled before TCRalphabeta/CD19-depleted stem cell transplant. Source of these receptors: a child aged 2 to 10 with inherited bone marrow failure, due to receive a stem cell transplant. Each CDR3 is given with its conserved first and last residue. A D gene is named only where the DNA matches it firmly. Part of the rows lack a size; the others show once, few, many or a class for expanded clones.

d_gene,v_gene,abundance,j_gene,CDR3aa,CDR3nt
TRBD1,TRBV12-3/TRBV12-4,many,TRBJ1-2,CASRTGGLDYGYTF,TGTGCCAGCAGAACAGGGGGCTTAGACTATGGCTACACCTTC
-,TRBV7-2,many,TRBJ1-5,CASSEGLGQPQHF,TGTGCCAGCAGCGAGGGTTTGGGTCAGCCCCAGCATTTT
-,TRBV11-2,few,TRBJ2-5,CASSFLNSQETQYF,TGTGCCAGCAGCTTTCTGAACAGCCAAGAGACCCAGTACTTC
-,TRBV7-9,many,TRBJ1-4,CASSFGQTNEKLFF,TGTGCCAGCAGCTTCGGACAGACTAATGAAAAACTGTTTTTT
-,TRBV7-9,many,TRBJ2-3,CASSPGLPDTQYF,TGTGCCAGCAGCCCCGGGCTACCTGATACGCAGTATTTT
-,TRBV30,few,TRBJ2-5,CAWSVGQETQYF,TGTGCCTGGAGTGTAGGCCAAGAGACCCAGTACTTC
TRBD1,TRBV4-1,many,TRBJ1-1,CASSQDPRQGPNTEAFF,TGCGCCAGCAGCCAAGACCCAAGACAGGGCCCGAACACTGAAGCTTTCTTT
TRBD2,TRBV20-1,many,TRBJ2-1,CSASRTSGYNEQFF,TGCAGTGCTAGCCGGACTAGCGGCTACAATGAGCAGTTCTTC
TRBD1,TRBV23-1,-,TRBJ2-2,CASSHGTGRTGELFF,TGCGCCAGCAGTCATGGGACAGGGCGAACCGGGGAGCTGTTTTTT
TRBD2,TRBV6-1,-,TRBJ2-1,CASSAGLAGPNWEQFF,TGTGCCAGCAGTGCCGGACTAGCGGGGCCCAATTGGGAGCAGTTCTTC
-,TRBV10-2,many,TRBJ2-1,CASSELGLASGYEQFF,TGCGCCAGCAGTGAGTTGGGCCTAGCGTCTGGGTATGAGCAGTTCTTC
TRBD2,TRBV6-2/TRBV6-3,many,TRBJ2-1,CASSFLGLAGPWNEQFF,TGTGCCAGCAGTTTCCTGGGACTAGCGGGCCCATGGAATGAGCAGTTCTTC
-,TRBV10-3,many,TRBJ1-2,CAISDAGDGYTF,TGTGCCATCAGTGATGCAGGGGATGGCTACACCTTC
-,TRBV12-3/TRBV12-4,-,TRBJ2-5,CASSSLQVDSDQETQYF,TGTGCCAGCAGTTCCCTCCAGGTAGACAGCGACCAAGAGACCCAGTACTTC
-,TRBV7-2,-,TRBJ1-2,CASSGTQGWAYGYTF,TGTGCCAGCAGCGGAACTCAGGGCTGGGCCTATGGCTACACCTTC
-,TRBV28,many,TRBJ1-2,CASSGVSSRRYTF,TGTGCCAGCAGCGGGGTTTCTAGCCGGCGCTACACCTTC
TRBD2,TRBV20-1,many,TRBJ2-5,CRGESGTDQETQYF,TGCAGAGGAGAAAGCGGGACGGACCAAGAGACCCAGTACTTC
TRBD1,TRBV12-3/TRBV12-4,many,TRBJ1-4,CASSFGQGEKLFF,TGTGCCAGCAGTTTTGGACAGGGTGAAAAACTGTTTTTT
-,TRBV5-4,many,TRBJ1-3,CASSTRTGSGNTIYF,TGTGCCAGCAGCACCAGGACCGGGTCTGGAAACACCATATATTTT
TRBD2,TRBV5-4,many,TRBJ2-3,CASSSPTSRSTDTQYF,TGTGCCAGCAGCTCGCCGACTAGCAGAAGCACAGATACGCAGTATTTT
-,TRBV30,few,TRBJ2-5,CAWSAAGQTQYF,TGTGCCTGGAGTGCTGCCGGACAGACCCAGTACTTC
-,TRBV12-3/TRBV12-4,-,TRBJ2-1,CASTRPGAYNEQFF,TGTGCCAGCACCCGACCGGGGGCATACAATGAGCAGTTCTTC
TRBD2,TRBV4-1,many,TRBJ2-5,CASSHPHSGTSLSGKETQYF,TGCGCCAGCAGCCATCCCCACTCGGGGACTAGCCTTTCTGGGAAAGAGACCCAGTACTTC
TRBD1,TRBV7-9,many,TRBJ2-3,CASSLVGTEKYTDTQYF,TGTGCCAGCAGCTTAGTTGGGACAGAAAAATACACAGATACGCAGTATTTT
TRBD1,TRBV4-3,many,TRBJ2-1,CASSRPGQGNNEQFF,TGCGCCAGCAGCCGCCCGGGACAGGGCAACAATGAGCAGTTCTTC
-,TRBV6-6,many,TRBJ1-4,CASAIANEKLFF,TGTGCCAGCGCCATCGCCAATGAAAAACTGTTTTTT
TRBD1,TRBV25-1,many,TRBJ1-5,CASGTGNSNQPQHF,TGTGCCAGCGGGACAGGTAATAGCAATCAGCCCCAGCATTTT
-,TRBV5-4,-,TRBJ2-1,CASSPTGSGEDNEQFF,TGTGCCAGCAGCCCCACGGGTAGCGGAGAGGACAATGAGCAGTTCTTC
TRBD2,TRBV30,once,TRBJ2-1,CAWIAGWTSSGNEQFF,TGTGCCTGGATAGCGGGTTGGACTAGCAGCGGGAATGAGCAGTTCTTC
-,TRBV4-1,many,TRBJ2-4,CASSQVKGPKNIQYF,TGCGCCAGCAGCCAAGTCAAGGGACCTAAAAACATTCAGTACTTC
TRBD2,TRBV28,many,TRBJ2-7,CASSSRTSLDEQYF,TGTGCCAGCAGTTCCCGGACTAGCCTCGACGAGCAGTACTTC
-,TRBV18,many,TRBJ2-7,CASSPVVGLREQYF,TGTGCCAGCTCACCAGTGGTGGGGCTACGCGAGCAGTACTTC
-,TRBV6-2/TRBV6-3,-,TRBJ1-5,CASRKNPGYSNQPQHF,TGTGCCAGCAGAAAAAATCCGGGCTATAGCAATCAGCCCCAGCATTTT
TRBD1,TRBV18,many,TRBJ2-5,CASSPTGTKTQYF,TGTGCCAGCTCACCGACAGGGACGAAGACCCAGTACTTC
-,TRBV20-1,many,TRBJ2-1,CSASNGNEQFF,TGCAGTGCTAGTAATGGCAATGAGCAGTTCTTC
-,TRBV20-1,-,TRBJ1-2,CSARQGQNYGYTF,TGCAGTGCTAGACAAGGACAGAACTATGGCTACACCTTC
-,TRBV24-1,many,TRBJ1-2,CATSDLGVYGYTF,TGTGCCACCAGTGATTTAGGGGTCTATGGCTACACCTTC
-,TRBV11-2,many,TRBJ2-1,CASSLGPGQPYNEQFF,TGTGCCAGCAGCTTAGGGCCAGGTCAACCATACAATGAGCAGTTCTTC
-,TRBV6-6,many,TRBJ2-7,CASSYIHEQYF,TGTGCCAGCAGTTACATCCACGAGCAGTACTTC
TRBD1,TRBV6-1,many,TRBJ2-6,CASSETGYGANVLTF,TGTGCCAGCAGCGAGACAGGGTATGGGGCCAACGTCCTGACTTTC